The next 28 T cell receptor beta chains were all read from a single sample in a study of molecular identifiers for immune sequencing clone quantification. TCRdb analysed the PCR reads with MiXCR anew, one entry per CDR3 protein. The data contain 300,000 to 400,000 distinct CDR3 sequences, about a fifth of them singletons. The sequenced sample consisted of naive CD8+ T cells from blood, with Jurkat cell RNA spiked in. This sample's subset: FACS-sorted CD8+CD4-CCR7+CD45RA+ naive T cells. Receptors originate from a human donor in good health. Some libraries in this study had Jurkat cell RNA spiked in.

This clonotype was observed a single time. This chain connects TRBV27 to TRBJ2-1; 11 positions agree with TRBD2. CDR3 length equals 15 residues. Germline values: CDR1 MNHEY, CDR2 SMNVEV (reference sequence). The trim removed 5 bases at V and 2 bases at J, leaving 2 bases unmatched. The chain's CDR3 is CASSMGLAAYNEQFF. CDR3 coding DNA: TGTGCCAGCAGTATGGGACTAGCGGCCTACAATGAGCAGTTCTTC.

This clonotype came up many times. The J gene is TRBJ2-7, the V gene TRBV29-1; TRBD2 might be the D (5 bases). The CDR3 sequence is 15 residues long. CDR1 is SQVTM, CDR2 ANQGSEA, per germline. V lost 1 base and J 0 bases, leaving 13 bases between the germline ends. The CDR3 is CSVEVKRTSSYEQYF. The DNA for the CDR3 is TGCAGCGTTGAAGTAAAGCGGACGAGCTCCTACGAGCAGTACTTC.

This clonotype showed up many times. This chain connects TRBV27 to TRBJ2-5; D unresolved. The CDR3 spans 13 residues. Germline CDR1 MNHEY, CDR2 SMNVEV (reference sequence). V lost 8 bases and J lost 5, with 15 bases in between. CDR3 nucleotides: TGTGCCAGCTTACGAGACCGGCGTGAGACCCAGTACTTC. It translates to CASLRDRRETQYF.

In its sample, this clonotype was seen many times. CDR3: CASSPGTSVYNEQFF. CDR3 nucleotide sequence: TGTGCCAGCAGCCCCGGGACTAGCGTATATAATGAGCAGTTCTTC. The chain uses TRBV7-3 and TRBJ2-1, with 10 positions matching TRBD2. The CDR3 is made up of 15 amino acids. V lost 5 bases and J lost 7; bases outside the gene matches: 8. Germline V gives CDR1 SGHTA, CDR2 FQGTGA.

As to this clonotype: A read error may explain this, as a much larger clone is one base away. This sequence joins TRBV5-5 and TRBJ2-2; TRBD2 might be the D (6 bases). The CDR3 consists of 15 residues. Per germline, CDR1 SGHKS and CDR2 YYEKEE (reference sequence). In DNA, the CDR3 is TGTGCCAGCAGCTTGGGCAGGGATTACGCCGGGGGGCTGTTTTTT. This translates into CASSLGRDYAGGLFF.

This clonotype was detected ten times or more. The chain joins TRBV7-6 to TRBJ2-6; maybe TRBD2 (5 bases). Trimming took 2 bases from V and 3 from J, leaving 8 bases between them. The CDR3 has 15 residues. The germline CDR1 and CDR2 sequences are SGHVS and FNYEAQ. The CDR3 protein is CASSLFRDGANVLTF. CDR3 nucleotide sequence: TGTGCCAGCAGCTTATTCCGGGATGGGGCCAACGTCCTGACTTTC.

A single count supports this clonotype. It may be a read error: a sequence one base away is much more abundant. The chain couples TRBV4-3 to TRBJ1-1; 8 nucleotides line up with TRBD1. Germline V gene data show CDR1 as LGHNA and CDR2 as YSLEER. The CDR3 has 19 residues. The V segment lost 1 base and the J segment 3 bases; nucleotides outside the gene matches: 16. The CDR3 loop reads CASSQGVGQGDLLDTEAFF. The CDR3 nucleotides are TGCGCCAGCAGCCAAGGCGTAGGACAGGGAGATCTTCTGGACACTGAAGCTTTCTTT.

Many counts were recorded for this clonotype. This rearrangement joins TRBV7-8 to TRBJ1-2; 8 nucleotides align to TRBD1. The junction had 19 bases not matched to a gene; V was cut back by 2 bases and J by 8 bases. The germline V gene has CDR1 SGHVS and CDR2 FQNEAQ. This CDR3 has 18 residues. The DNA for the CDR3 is TGTGCCAGCAGCTTACTAACCCGGACAGGGTACTCCTCTGACGGCTACACCTTC. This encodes CASSLLTRTGYSSDGYTF.

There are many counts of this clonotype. CDR3 sequence: CSARAGQAYEQYF. For the CDR3, the DNA is TGCAGTGCTAGGGCGGGACAAGCCTACGAGCAGTACTTC. The V call is TRBV20-1, the J call TRBJ2-7; D tentatively fits TRBD1 or TRBD2 (6 bases each). CDR3 length equals 13 residues. Germline CDR1 DFQATT, CDR2 SNEGSKA (reference sequence). The V and J ends lost 3 bases and 2 bases respectively, with 11 bases between them.

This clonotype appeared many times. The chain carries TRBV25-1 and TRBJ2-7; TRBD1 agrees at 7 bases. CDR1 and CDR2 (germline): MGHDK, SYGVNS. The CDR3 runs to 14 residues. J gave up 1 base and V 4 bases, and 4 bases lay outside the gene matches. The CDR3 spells CASSVHRGSYEQYF. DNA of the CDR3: TGTGCCAGCAGTGTCCACAGGGGATCCTACGAGCAGTACTTC.

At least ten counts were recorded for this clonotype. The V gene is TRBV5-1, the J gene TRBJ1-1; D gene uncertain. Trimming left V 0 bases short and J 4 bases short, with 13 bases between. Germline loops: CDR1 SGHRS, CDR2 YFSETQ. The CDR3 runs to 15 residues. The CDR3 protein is CASSLGMGWVTEAFF. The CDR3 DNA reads TGCGCCAGCAGCTTGGGCATGGGGTGGGTCACTGAAGCTTTCTTT.

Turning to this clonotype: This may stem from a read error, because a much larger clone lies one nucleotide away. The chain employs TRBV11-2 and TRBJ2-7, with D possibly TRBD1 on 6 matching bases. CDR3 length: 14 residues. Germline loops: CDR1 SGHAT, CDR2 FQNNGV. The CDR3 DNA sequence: TGTGCCAGCAGCCTGTACAGGGATCCCCACGAGCTGTACTTC. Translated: CASSLYRDPHELYF.

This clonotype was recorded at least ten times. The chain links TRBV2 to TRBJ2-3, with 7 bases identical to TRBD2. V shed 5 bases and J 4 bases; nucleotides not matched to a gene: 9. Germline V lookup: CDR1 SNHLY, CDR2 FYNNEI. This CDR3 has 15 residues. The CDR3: CASSLGLVVSDTQYF. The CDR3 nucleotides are TGTGCCAGCAGTCTTGGACTAGTCGTATCAGATACGCAGTATTTT.

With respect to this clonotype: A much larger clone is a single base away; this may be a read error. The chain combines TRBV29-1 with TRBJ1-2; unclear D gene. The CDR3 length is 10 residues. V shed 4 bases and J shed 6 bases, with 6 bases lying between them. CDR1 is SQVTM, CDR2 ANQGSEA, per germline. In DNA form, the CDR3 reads TGCAGCGTTGCTACTAATGGCTACACCTTC. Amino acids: CSVATNGYTF.

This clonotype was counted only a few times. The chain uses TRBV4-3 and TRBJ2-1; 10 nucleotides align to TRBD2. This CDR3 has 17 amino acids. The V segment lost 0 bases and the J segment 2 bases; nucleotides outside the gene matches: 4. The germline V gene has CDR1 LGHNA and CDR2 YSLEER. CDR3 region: CASSQEKAGGPYNEQFF. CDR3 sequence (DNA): TGCGCCAGCAGCCAAGAGAAAGCGGGAGGGCCCTACAATGAGCAGTTCTTC.

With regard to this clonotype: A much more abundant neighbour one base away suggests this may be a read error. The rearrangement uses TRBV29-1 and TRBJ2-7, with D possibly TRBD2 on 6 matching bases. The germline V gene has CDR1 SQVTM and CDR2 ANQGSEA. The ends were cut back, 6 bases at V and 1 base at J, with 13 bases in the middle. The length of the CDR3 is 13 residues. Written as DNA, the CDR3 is TGCAGCGTACGGGCGGGGAATTCCTACGAGCAGTACTTC. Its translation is CSVRAGNSYEQYF.

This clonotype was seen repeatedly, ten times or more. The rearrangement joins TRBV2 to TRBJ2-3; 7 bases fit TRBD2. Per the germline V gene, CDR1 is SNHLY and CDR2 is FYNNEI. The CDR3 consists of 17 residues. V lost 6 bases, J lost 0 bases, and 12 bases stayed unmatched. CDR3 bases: TGTGCCAGCAGCCACAACCCGGGACTACCAAGCACAGATACGCAGTATTTT. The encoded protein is CASSHNPGLPSTDTQYF.

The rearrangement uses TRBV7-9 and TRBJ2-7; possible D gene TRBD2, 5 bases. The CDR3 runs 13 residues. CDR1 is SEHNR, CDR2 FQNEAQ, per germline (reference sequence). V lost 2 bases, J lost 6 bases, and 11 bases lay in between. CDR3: CASSLSYGGEQYF. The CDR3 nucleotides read TGTGCCAGCAGCTTAAGTTACGGAGGCGAGCAGTACTTC.

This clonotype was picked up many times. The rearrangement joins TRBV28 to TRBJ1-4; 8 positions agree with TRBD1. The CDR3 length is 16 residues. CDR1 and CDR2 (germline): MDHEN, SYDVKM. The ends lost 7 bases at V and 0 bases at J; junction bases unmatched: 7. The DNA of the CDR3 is TGTGCCAGCAATCCCTACAGGGGGGCAACTAATGAAAAACTGTTTTTT. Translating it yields CASNPYRGATNEKLFF.

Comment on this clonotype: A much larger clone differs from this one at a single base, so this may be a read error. In nucleotides, the CDR3 is TGCGCCAGCAGCCAAGAGGGCAGCAGCTACCAAGAGACCCAGTACTTC. Its protein is CASSQEGSSYQETQYF. This chain uses TRBV4-1 with TRBJ2-5, with D hard to call. V dropped 0 bases and J dropped 0 bases, with 11 bases sitting between them. Germline lookup yields CDR1 MGHRA and CDR2 YSYEKL. CDR3 length: 16 amino acids.

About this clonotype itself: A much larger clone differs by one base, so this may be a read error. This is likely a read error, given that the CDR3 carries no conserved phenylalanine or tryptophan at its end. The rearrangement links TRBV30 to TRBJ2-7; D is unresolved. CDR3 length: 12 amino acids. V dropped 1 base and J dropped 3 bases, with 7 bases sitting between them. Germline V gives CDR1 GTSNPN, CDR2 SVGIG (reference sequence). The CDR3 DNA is TGTGCCTGGAGTGAGCACAACTACGAGCAGTACTCC. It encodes CAWSEHNYEQYS.

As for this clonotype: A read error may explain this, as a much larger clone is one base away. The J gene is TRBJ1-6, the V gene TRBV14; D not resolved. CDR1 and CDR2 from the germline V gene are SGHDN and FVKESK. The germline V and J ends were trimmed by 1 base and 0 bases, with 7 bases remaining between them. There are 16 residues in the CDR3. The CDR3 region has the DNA TGTGCCAGCAGCCAAGGTTTGAACTCCTATAATTCACCCCTCCACTTT. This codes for CASSQGLNSYNSPLHF.

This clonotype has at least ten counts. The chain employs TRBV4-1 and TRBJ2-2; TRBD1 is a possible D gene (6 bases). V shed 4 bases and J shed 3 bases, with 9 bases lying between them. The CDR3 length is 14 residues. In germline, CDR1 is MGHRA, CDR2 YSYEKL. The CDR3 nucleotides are TGCGCCAGCAGCCCGAGGGGGTACACCGGGGAGCTGTTTTTT. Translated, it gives CASSPRGYTGELFF.

The CDR3 here is CSARDWDRDESTGELFF. The DNA for the CDR3 is TGCAGTGCTAGAGATTGGGATCGGGATGAGAGCACCGGGGAGCTGTTTTTT. The chain has TRBV20-1 and TRBJ2-2, with D maybe TRBD2 (5 bases). V lost 0 bases, J lost 4 bases, and 18 bases lay in between. CDR1 is DFQATT, CDR2 SNEGSKA, per germline (reference sequence). This CDR3 region has 17 residues.

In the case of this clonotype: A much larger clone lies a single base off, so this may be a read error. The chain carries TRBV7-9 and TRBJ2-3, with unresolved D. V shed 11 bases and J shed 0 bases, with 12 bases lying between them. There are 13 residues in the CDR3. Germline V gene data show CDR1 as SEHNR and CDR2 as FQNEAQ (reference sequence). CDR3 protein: CAYGGESTDTQYF. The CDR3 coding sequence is TGTGCCTATGGCGGAGAAAGCACAGATACGCAGTATTTT.

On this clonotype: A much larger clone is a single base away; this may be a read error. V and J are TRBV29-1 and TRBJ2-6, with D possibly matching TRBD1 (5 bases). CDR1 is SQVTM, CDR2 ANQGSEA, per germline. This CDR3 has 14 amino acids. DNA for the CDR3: TGCAGCGTTGTGGAGTTATCTGGGGCCAACGCCCTGACTTTC. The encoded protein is CSVVELSGANALTF.

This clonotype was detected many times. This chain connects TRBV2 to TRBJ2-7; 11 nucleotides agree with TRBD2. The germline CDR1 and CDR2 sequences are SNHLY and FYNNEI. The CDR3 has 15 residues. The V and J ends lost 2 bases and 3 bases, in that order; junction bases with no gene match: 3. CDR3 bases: TGTGCCAGCAGTGAACTAGCGGGAGGACTCTACGAGCAGTACTTC. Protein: CASSELAGGLYEQYF.

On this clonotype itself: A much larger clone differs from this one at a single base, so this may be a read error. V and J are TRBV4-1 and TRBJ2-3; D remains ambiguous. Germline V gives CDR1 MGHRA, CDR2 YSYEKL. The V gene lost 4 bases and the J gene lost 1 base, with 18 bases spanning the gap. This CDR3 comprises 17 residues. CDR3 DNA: TGCGCCAGCAGCCCCCGAAGATCCCCCTGGGGCACAGATACGCAGTATTTT. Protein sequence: CASSPRRSPWGTDTQYF.